This T cell receptor beta chain was sequenced during a study of T cell responses to AZD1222 COVID-19 vaccine. Concerning this clone itself: No antigen is known for it.

This CDR3 spans 13 amino acids. Trimming removed 7 bases from V and 8 bases from J; junction bases left unmatched: 6. Second doses that came at about 4 or about 12 weeks were put together. General observations from the study: Just five to seven people given AZD1222 tested seropositive at baseline. White British donors predominated, females outnumbered males, and clonal diversity was possibly underestimated.

Sequencing was performed with immunoSEQ multiplex PCR; in TCRdb, only in-frame clones are kept and a portion is missing. The top ten clones hold approximately 1.8% of a sample with some 190,000 clones, about nine tenths of them seen once. The rearrangement uses TRBV12-3 or TRBV12-4 and TRBJ1-4, with TRBD1 matching over 8 bases. The source of this sequence is an adult who received the AZD1222 COVID-19 vaccine. The input for sequencing was peripheral blood, taken 28 days after the second AZD1222 dose. In DNA form, the CDR3 reads TGTGCCAGCAACAGGGGGGGCTGGGAAAAACTGTTTTTT. This encodes CASNRGGWEKLFF.